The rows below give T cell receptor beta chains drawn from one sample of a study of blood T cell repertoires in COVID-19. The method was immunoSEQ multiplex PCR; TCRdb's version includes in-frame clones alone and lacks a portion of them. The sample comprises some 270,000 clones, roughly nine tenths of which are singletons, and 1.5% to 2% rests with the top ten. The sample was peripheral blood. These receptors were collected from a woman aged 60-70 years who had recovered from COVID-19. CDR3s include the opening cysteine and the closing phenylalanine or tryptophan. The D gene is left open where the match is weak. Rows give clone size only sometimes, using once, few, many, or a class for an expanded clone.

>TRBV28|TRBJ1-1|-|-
TGTGCCAGCACCCCTGCTGGAAGAGGGGGCACTGAAGCTTTCTTT
CASTPAGRGGTEAFF
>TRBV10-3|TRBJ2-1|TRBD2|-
TGTGCCATCAAGGCTAGCGGGGGGCAAAGGAATGAGCAGTTCTTC
CAIKASGGQRNEQFF
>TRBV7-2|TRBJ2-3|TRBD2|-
TGTGCCAGCAGCTTAGTCCTTCAGCGGGGGCCTAGCACAGATACGCAGTATTTT
CASSLVLQRGPSTDTQYF
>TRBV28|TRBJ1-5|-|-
TGTGCCAGCAGTCTTCCGACGAGGTTTCAGCCCCAGCATTTT
CASSLPTRFQPQHF
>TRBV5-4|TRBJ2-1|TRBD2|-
TGTGCCAGCAGCTTGTTTGGGGGAGGGGATGAGCAGTTCTTC
CASSLFGGGDEQFF
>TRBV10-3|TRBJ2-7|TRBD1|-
TGTGCCATCAGTCCAAGACAGGGAAGGGACGAGCAGTACTTC
CAISPRQGRDEQYF
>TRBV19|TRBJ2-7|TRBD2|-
TGTGCCAGTAGTATGGGACTAGTACCCGACGAGCAGTACTTC
CASSMGLVPDEQYF
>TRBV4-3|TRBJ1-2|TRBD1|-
TGCGCCAGCAGCCTCACCACCCAGGGGGCTAATGGCTACACCTTC
CASSLTTQGANGYTF
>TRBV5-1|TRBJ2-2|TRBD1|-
TGCGCCAGCAGCTTGTATGGGACAGGGGGCGAGTCCGGGGAGCTGTTTTTT
CASSLYGTGGESGELFF
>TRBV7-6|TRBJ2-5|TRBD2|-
TGTGCCAGCAGCCGCGGGGGGCCAGAGACCCAGTACTTC
CASSRGGPETQYF
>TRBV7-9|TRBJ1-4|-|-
TGTGCCAGCAGCCCTAGCCTCGGGGAAAAACTGTTTTTT
CASSPSLGEKLFF
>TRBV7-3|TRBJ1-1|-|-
TGTGCCAGCAGCTTAACAGGGGCTGAAGCTTTCTTT
CASSLTGAEAFF
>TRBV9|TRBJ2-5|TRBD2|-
TGTGCCAGCAGCTTTGACCCGGGGGGGGAGACCCAGTACTTC
CASSFDPGGETQYF
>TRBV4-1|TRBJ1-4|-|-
TGCGCCAGCAGCCAACAGACAGAGACTAATGAAAAACTGTTTTTT
CASSQQTETNEKLFF
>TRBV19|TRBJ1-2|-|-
TGTGCCAGTAGTATCCCTGGGGGCCAGAAGTCTAACTATGGCTACACCTTC
CASSIPGGQKSNYGYTF
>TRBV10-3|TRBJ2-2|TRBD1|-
TGTGCCATCAGTACCCGGACAGGGGGCGCTTCCGGGGAGCTGTTTTTT
CAISTRTGGASGELFF
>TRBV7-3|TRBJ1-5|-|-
TGTGCCAGCAGCTTAACATCAGCCTCAGGGCCCCAGCATTTT
CASSLTSASGPQHF
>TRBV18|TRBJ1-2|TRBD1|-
TGTGCCAGCTCACCAATACCGGGACAGGGGGGCTATGGCTACACCTTC
CASSPIPGQGGYGYTF
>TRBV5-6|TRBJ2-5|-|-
TGTGCCAGCAGCTTGGTTGGAGAGGGTGGGACCCAGTACTTC
CASSLVGEGGTQYF
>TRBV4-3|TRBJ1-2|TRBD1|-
TGCGCCAGCAGCCGGACAGGGTCGAGCTATGGCTACACCTTC
CASSRTGSSYGYTF
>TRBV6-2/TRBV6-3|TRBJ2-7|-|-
TGTGCCAGCAGTTCACACCCCTACGAGCAGTACTTC
CASSSHPYEQYF
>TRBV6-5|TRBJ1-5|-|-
TGTGCCAGCAGCCGCGTCAGCAATCAGCCCCAGCATTTT
CASSRVSNQPQHF
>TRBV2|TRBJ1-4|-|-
TGTGCCAGCAGTGAATTAGAAAAACTGTTTTTT
CASSELEKLFF
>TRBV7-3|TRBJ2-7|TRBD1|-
TGTGCCAGCAGCTTAGCGACAGGGGTAACCTACGAGCAGTACTTC
CASSLATGVTYEQYF
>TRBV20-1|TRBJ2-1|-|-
TGCAGTGCTAGTCCAGGGCCGGGCGATGCCAACACTTGGGCGGCTTCATGGAATGAGCAGTTCTTC
CSASPGPGDANTWAASWNEQFF
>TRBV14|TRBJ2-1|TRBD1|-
TGTGCCAGCAGCCAAGATTACTTCGGGACAGGGGGGCCGAATGAGCAGTTCTTC
CASSQDYFGTGGPNEQFF
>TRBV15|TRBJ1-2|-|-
TGTGCCACCAGCAGGAACCACAGAGGCTACACCTTC
CATSRNHRGYTF
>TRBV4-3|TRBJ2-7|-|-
TGCGCCAGCAGCCAAGGGGCCTCGAGACATCTCAGGGCGGGGGAGCAGTACTTC
CASSQGASRHLRAGEQYF
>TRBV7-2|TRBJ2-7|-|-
TGTGCCAGCAGCGTAACAGGGCGAACCTACGAGCAGTACTTC
CASSVTGRTYEQYF
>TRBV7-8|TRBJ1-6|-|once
TGTGCCAGCAGCACACGACAGTCCTATAATTCACCCCTCCACTTT
CASSTRQSYNSPLHF
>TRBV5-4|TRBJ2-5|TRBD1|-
TGTGCCAGCAGGCATTGGGACAGGGTTGAGACCCAGTACTTC
CASRHWDRVETQYF
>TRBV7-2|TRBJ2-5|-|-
TGTGCCAGCAGCTTAGCGCGGAGGGACCAAGAGACCCAGTACTTC
CASSLARRDQETQYF
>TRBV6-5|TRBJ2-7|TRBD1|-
TGTGCCAGCAGGCGACTCGGGACAGACTCCTACGAGCAGTACTTC
CASRRLGTDSYEQYF
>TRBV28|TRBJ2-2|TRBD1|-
TGTGCCAGCAGTTCCACTAAGGGGATCGTCTGGACAGGGTTTTTTTTGGCGCCCGGGGAGCTGTTTTTT
CASSSTKGIVWTGFFLAPGELFF
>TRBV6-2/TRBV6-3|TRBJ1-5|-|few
TGTGCCAGCAGTTTCGAGGGATTCCAGCATTTT
CASSFEGFQHF
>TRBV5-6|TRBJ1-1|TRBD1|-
TGTGCCAGCAGCTTGAGACAGGGTAGTCTTGCGAACACTGAAGCTTTCTTT
CASSLRQGSLANTEAFF